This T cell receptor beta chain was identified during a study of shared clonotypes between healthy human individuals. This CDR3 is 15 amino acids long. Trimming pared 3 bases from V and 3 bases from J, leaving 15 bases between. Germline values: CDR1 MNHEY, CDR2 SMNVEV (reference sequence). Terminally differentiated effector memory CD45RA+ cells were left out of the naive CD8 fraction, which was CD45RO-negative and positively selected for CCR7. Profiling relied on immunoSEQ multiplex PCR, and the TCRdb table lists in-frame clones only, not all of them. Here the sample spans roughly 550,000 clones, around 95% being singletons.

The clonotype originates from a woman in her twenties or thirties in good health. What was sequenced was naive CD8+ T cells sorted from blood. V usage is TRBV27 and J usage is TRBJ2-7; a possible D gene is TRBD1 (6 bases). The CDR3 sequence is CASSFTVGRGYEQYF. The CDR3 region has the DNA TGTGCCAGCAGTTTTACGGTCGGCAGGGGCTACGAGCAGTACTTC.